Detailed here is one T cell receptor beta chain. Antigen: not known. The data stem from a study of CD8+CD57+ T cells in acquired aplastic anemia. The study's findings and limits: Patients shared 25 to 35 CD8+ CDR3 sequences with controls.

Germline lookup yields CDR1 WSHSY and CDR2 SAAADI. This CDR3 contains 16 residues. Between the trimmed V and J ends, which lost 2 bases and 4 bases, there was a span of 15 bases. Genomic DNA served as template for TCR beta VDJ and CDR3 profiling. TCRdb ran MiXCR on the reads and lists one entry per CDR3 protein. The sample has 150,000 to 200,000 distinct CDR3 sequences, about half seen once. V gene TRBV10-2 combines with J gene TRBJ2-1; D uncertain. The clonotype comes from a human donor in good health. The sample consisted of sorted CD4+, CD8+, or CD8+CD57+ T cells (not recorded which) from PBMCs. The CDR3 spells CASSELIGQGYNEQFF. The CDR3 DNA is TGCGCCAGCAGTGAGCTGATCGGCCAAGGTTACAATGAGCAGTTCTTC.